The 23 T cell receptor beta chains given below trace back to one sample, sequenced in a study of blood T cell repertoires in COVID-19 (dated by TCRdb to between 2020 and 2021). Libraries were prepared through the immunoSEQ multiplex PCR assay. As stored in TCRdb, this immuneACCESS dataset retains in-frame rearrangements with V and J assigned. A fraction of the clones does not appear; measured against another copy, unresolved V genes explain less than half of the discrepancy, and the remainder lacks a known reason. The sample table lists a few hundred thousand clones, approximately 84% of them with a count of one. Jointly, the top ten make up 1% of the sample. Sequenced material: PBMCs or T cells enriched from blood (not recorded which). Receptor source: a woman aged 25 to 39 who had recovered from COVID-19.

The CDR3 DNA sequence: TGTGCCTGGACCCCAGCCGGGACAGGGGACACTGAAGCTTTCTTT. Translating gives CAWTPAGTGDTEAFF. J is TRBJ1-1 and V is TRBV30, with 10 bases fitting TRBD1. The CDR3 is 15 residues long. With V trimmed by 4 bases and J by 3 bases, 8 bases remained unmatched. CDR1 GTSNPN and CDR2 SVGIG come from the germline V gene (reference sequence).

The rearrangement links TRBV28 to TRBJ1-6; TRBD1 matches 7 bases. The junction had 8 bases not matched to a gene; V was cut back by 8 bases and J by 7 bases. CDR1 MDHEN and CDR2 SYDVKM come from the germline V gene. The CDR3 spans 14 residues. This CDR3 reads CASRQTGSNSPLHF. The CDR3 region has the DNA TGTGCCAGCCGCCAGACAGGGTCCAATTCACCCCTCCACTTT.

The chain uses TRBV30 and TRBJ1-5; TRBD1 matches 11 bases. V lost 5 bases, J lost 6 bases, and 3 bases stayed unmatched. The CDR3 covers 13 residues. The germline V gene has CDR1 GTSNPN and CDR2 SVGIG (reference sequence). The DNA for the CDR3 is TGTGCCTGGGGGACAGGGGGAAGTCAGCCCCAGCATTTT. Protein product: CAWGTGGSQPQHF.

CDR3 coding DNA: TGTGCCTGGAGTGTCCTCGGACAGAGCAATCAGCCCCAGCATTTT. It encodes CAWSVLGQSNQPQHF. The chain is built from TRBV30 and TRBJ1-5, with TRBD1 as a possible D gene (6 bases). Trimming left V 0 bases short and J 1 base short, with 10 bases between. Looked up from germline, CDR1 is GTSNPN and CDR2 is SVGIG (reference sequence). The CDR3 covers 15 residues.

The rearrangement joins TRBV18 to TRBJ2-4; 8 nucleotides align to TRBD1. This CDR3 region has 14 residues. V trimming: 3 bases; J trimming: 13 bases; junction bases outside the gene matches: 11. Germline CDR1 and CDR2: KGHSH and LQKENI. CDR3 loop: CASSPENRDRNQYF. Written as DNA, the CDR3 is TGTGCCAGCTCACCCGAAAATAGGGACAGGAACCAGTACTTC.

This chain uses TRBV10-1 with TRBJ1-6; a possible D gene is TRBD1 (5 bases). CDR1 and CDR2 (germline): WNHNN, SYGVQD (reference sequence). The CDR3 spans 14 residues. V lost 7 bases and J lost 7, with 14 bases in between. CDR3 in amino acids: CASTAGTPNSPLHF. The CDR3 nucleotides read TGCGCCAGCACGGCCGGGACTCCGAATTCACCCCTCCACTTT.

The rearrangement links TRBV4-1 to TRBJ2-7, with D unclear. Germline CDR1 reads MGHRA; CDR2 reads YSYEKL. This CDR3 has 15 residues. V lost 0 bases to trimming and J lost 6 bases, with 15 bases between them. CDR3 DNA: TGCGCCAGCAGCCAAGACTCGAACCTAGTGGGCGAGCAGTACTTC. This translates into CASSQDSNLVGEQYF.

The V gene is TRBV30, the J gene TRBJ1-1, with 7 bases identical to TRBD1. The CDR3 spans 12 residues. The germline V gene has CDR1 GTSNPN and CDR2 SVGIG (reference sequence). The V gene end was trimmed by 8 bases and the J gene end by 0 bases; junction bases not matched to a gene: 3. CDR3 amino acids: CAEDRLNTEAFF. The CDR3, as DNA: TGTGCCGAGGACAGGCTGAACACTGAAGCTTTCTTT.

The CDR3 DNA is TGTGCCACCAGCAGAGCTTCACAGGATCAGCCCCAGCATTTT. Translating gives CATSRASQDQPQHF. The genes are TRBV15 and TRBJ1-5; maybe TRBD1 (5 bases). Germline CDR1 LNHNV, CDR2 YYDKDF (reference sequence). This CDR3 spans 14 amino acids. Trimming stripped 1 base from V and 5 bases from J, with 9 bases between.

This chain joins TRBV5-8 and TRBJ1-5; 8 bases map to TRBD1. CDR3 length: 15 amino acids. CDR1 and CDR2 from the germline V gene are SGHTS and YDEGEE. The J segment lost 0 bases and the V segment lost 3 bases, leaving 2 bases of the junction unmatched. The CDR3 loop is CASSSGQVSNQPQHF. DNA for the CDR3: TGTGCCAGCAGCTCGGGACAGGTTAGCAATCAGCCCCAGCATTTT.

V is TRBV6-5 and J is TRBJ1-1, with unresolved D. Germline V gene sequence: CDR1 MNHEY, CDR2 SVGAGI. The V end was cut by 6 bases, the J end by 0 bases, with 8 bases between. There are 13 residues in the CDR3. CDR3 bases: TGTGCCAGCAGGCTGGGCGTGAACACTGAAGCTTTCTTT. It codes for CASRLGVNTEAFF.

This clone appeared a single time. The chain links TRBV28 to TRBJ2-5; a weak D match, TRBD1 (6 bases). Looked up from germline, CDR1 is MDHEN and CDR2 is SYDVKM. The CDR3 has 13 amino acids. V gave up 5 bases and J gave up 3 bases, with 10 bases separating them. This CDR3 is CASSPQGEETQYF. CDR3 sequence (DNA): TGTGCCAGCAGTCCACAGGGAGAAGAGACCCAGTACTTC. Combining the CDR3 with reference TRBV28 and TRBJ2-5 gives the whole variable domain DVKVTQSSRYLVKRTGEKVFLECVQDMDHENMFWYRQDPGLGLRLIYFSYDVKMKEKGDIPEGYSVSREKKERFSLILESASTNQTSMYLCASSPQGEETQYFGPGTRLLVL.

The rearrangement uses TRBV27 and TRBJ2-7, with D maybe TRBD2 (5 bases). CDR1 MNHEY and CDR2 SMNVEV come from the germline V gene (reference sequence). This CDR3 is built from 14 residues. Deletions cut 6 bases from V and 1 base from J, with 13 bases between. The CDR3, as DNA: TGTGCCAGCAGCCGAACCCGGACTTCCTACGAGCAGTACTTC. This translates into CASSRTRTSYEQYF.

A word on this clone: This sample includes further DNA sequences coding for the same CDR3. The chain couples TRBV18 to TRBJ1-1; the match to TRBD1 covers 9 bases. CDR3 length equals 15 residues. Trimming cost V 6 bases and J 1 base; bases outside gene matches: 6. Germline CDR1 and CDR2: KGHSH and LQKENI. The CDR3 nucleotides are TGTGCCAGCTCCCTAGGGGGACAGGGGAACACTGAAGCTTTCTTT. Its protein product is CASSLGGQGNTEAFF.

The rearrangement uses TRBV5-1 and TRBJ1-1; 7 positions agree with TRBD1. With 4 bases clipped from V and 1 base from J, the junction kept 4 bases outside the gene matches. The CDR3 spans 14 residues. CDR1 SGHRS and CDR2 YFSETQ come from the germline V gene. CDR3 amino acids: CASSDDRANTEAFF. The CDR3 region has the DNA TGCGCCAGCAGCGACGACAGGGCGAACACTGAAGCTTTCTTT.

The rearrangement joins TRBV2 to TRBJ2-2; D call uncertain. There are 14 residues in the CDR3. V was cut by 5 bases and J by 9 bases, with 16 bases left in between. Germline-derived CDR1 and CDR2 are SNHLY and FYNNEI. This chain's CDR3 is CASSSVAEKRELFF. CDR3 DNA sequence: TGTGCCAGCAGTTCTGTAGCCGAAAAGAGGGAGCTGTTTTTT.

The V call is TRBV6-5, the J call TRBJ1-1, with 8 positions matching TRBD1. The CDR3 totals 15 residues. The germline V gene has CDR1 MNHEY and CDR2 SVGAGI. Unmatched junction bases numbered 11, after V lost 7 bases and J lost 4 bases. This CDR3 reads CASMRWTGTVTEAFF. In nucleotides, the CDR3 is TGTGCCAGCATGAGGTGGACAGGGACGGTCACTGAAGCTTTCTTT.

The chain joins TRBV12-3 or TRBV12-4 to TRBJ1-5; D not certain. The CDR3 consists of 12 residues. Trimming removed 7 bases from V and 0 bases from J, with 4 bases in between. Here the CDR3 DNA reads TGTGCCAGCACCCTTAGCAATCAGCCCCAGCATTTT. Translated: CASTLSNQPQHF.

The rearrangement joins TRBV7-8 to TRBJ1-3; D gene ambiguous. There are 14 residues in the CDR3. Per germline, CDR1 SGHVS and CDR2 FQNEAQ. The V end lost 2 bases, the J end lost 4 bases, and 9 bases lay between the germline ends. The CDR3 is CASSLTGLGNTIYF. The CDR3 DNA sequence: TGTGCCAGCAGCTTAACGGGGTTAGGAAACACCATATATTTT.

In this sample, this clone turned up once. The genes are TRBV5-1 and TRBJ2-2; 9 bases align to TRBD2. V was pared by 5 bases and J by 1 base, with 6 bases of the junction left unmatched. In germline, CDR1 is SGHRS, CDR2 YFSETQ. The CDR3 sequence is 16 residues long. CDR3 in DNA: TGCGCCAGCAGTGGGGCTAGCGGGGTGAACACCGGGGAGCTGTTTTTT. Its translation: CASSGASGVNTGELFF.

This chain joins TRBV10-2 and TRBJ2-5; TRBD2 agrees at 8 bases. Germline V gene sequence: CDR1 WSHSY, CDR2 SAAADI. V dropped 7 bases and J dropped 5; count of bases not matched to a gene: 0. The CDR3 consists of 11 residues. The CDR3 nucleotides are TGCGCCAGCAAGCGGGGGGAGACCCAGTACTTC. Its translation is CASKRGETQYF.

The gene calls are TRBV5-1 and TRBJ1-2; 9 positions agree with TRBD1. Germline loops: CDR1 SGHRS, CDR2 YFSETQ. With 4 bases clipped from V and 8 bases from J, the junction kept 12 bases outside the gene matches. CDR3 length: 15 amino acids. The CDR3 DNA is TGCGCCAGCAGCGTCTCCGTGGGGACAGGGAACGGCTACACCTTC. Translated, it gives CASSVSVGTGNGYTF.

The chain has TRBV27 and TRBJ1-2, with a possible D match to TRBD1 (6 bases). This CDR3 region has 14 residues. Germline CDR1 reads MNHEY; CDR2 reads SMNVEV (reference sequence). Trimming removed 4 bases at V and 2 bases at J, with 11 bases between. CDR3 amino acids: CASSSARGNYGYTF. CDR3 coding DNA: TGTGCCAGCAGTTCTGCCAGGGGAAACTATGGCTACACCTTC.